The 21 T cell receptor beta chains listed next were all sequenced from one sample in a study of cytomegalovirus exposure and HLA in healthy donors. The PCR employed 60 Vbeta primers together with 13 Jbeta primers. The table came from immunoSEQ multiplex PCR; TCRdb's copy has only in-frame clones and leaves some out. The sample holds over 110,000 clones, 70% to 80% seen once. The sample taken for sequencing was PBMCs. These receptor sequences come from a woman aged 40 to 50 in good health and CMV-seropositive.

The chain combines TRBV5-1 with TRBJ2-1; TRBD2 matches at 13 bases. CDR3 size: 15 residues. V lost 4 bases, J lost 7 bases, and 5 bases stayed unmatched. Germline V lookup: CDR1 SGHRS, CDR2 YFSETQ. The DNA for the CDR3 is TGCGCCAGCAGCGTGGGACTAGCGGGACTGAATGAGCAGTTCTTC. This sequence encodes CASSVGLAGLNEQFF.

The V call is TRBV19, the J call TRBJ2-3; TRBD2 agrees at 7 bases. V lost 7 bases to trimming and J lost 6 bases; unmatched junction nucleotides: 10. The CDR3 spans 14 residues. The germline gives CDR1 LNHDA, CDR2 SQIVND (reference sequence). The CDR3 coding sequence is TGTGCCAGTAAAGGCGGGAGTTGGGCCGATACGCAGTATTTT. Its protein product is CASKGGSWADTQYF.

The chain recombines TRBV5-1 with TRBJ2-3; 10 nucleotides agree with TRBD1. CDR1 and CDR2 from the germline V gene are SGHRS and YFSETQ. The V and J ends lost 0 bases and 1 base, in that order; junction bases with no gene match: 2. The CDR3 loop spans 16 amino acids. CDR3 DNA sequence: TGCGCCAGCAGCTTGGCGGACAGGGGGGGCACAGATACGCAGTATTTT. Translating it yields CASSLADRGGTDTQYF. Full variable domain (missing parts from reference TRBV5-1 and TRBJ2-3): KAGVTQTPRYLIKTRGQQVTLSCSPISGHRSVSWYQQTPGQGLQFLFEYFSETQRNKGNFPGRFSGRQFSNSRSEMNVSTLELGDSALYLCASSLADRGGTDTQYFGPGTRLTVL.

This chain uses TRBV6-1 with TRBJ2-2; no definite D call. V was clipped by 3 bases and J by 1 base, with 15 bases between them. Germline values: CDR1 MNHNS, CDR2 SASEGT. This CDR3 spans 17 amino acids. CDR3 DNA sequence: TGTGCCAGCAGTGACAACCTACTCTCCCAGAACACCGGGGAGCTGTTTTTT. Translated, it gives CASSDNLLSQNTGELFF.

The chain couples TRBV2 to TRBJ2-5, with TRBD2 identical over 10 bases. Unmatched junction bases numbered 9, after V lost 6 bases and J lost 11 bases. The CDR3 sequence is 13 residues long. CDR1 and CDR2 from the germline V gene are SNHLY and FYNNEI. The CDR3 sequence: CASSDTSGTTQYF. The CDR3 DNA reads as TGTGCCAGCAGCGACACTAGCGGGACTACTCAGTACTTC.

The rearrangement links TRBV6-1 to TRBJ1-4; unclear D gene. The CDR3 totals 12 residues. The germline CDR1 and CDR2 sequences are MNHNS and SASEGT. V was trimmed by 2 bases and J by 5 bases, leaving 3 bases between them. CDR3 DNA sequence: TGTGCCAGCAGTGAACGGAATGAAAAACTGTTTTTT. Protein sequence: CASSERNEKLFF.

The chain has TRBV5-1 and TRBJ1-3; D is possibly TRBD1 (6 bases). V shed 4 bases and J shed 4 bases, with 12 bases lying between them. This CDR3 has 14 amino acids. The germline CDR1 and CDR2 sequences are SGHRS and YFSETQ. CDR3 DNA sequence: TGCGCCAGCAGCCCAGGGGAGCCCGGAAACACCATATATTTT. It is translated as CASSPGEPGNTIYF.

This rearrangement joins TRBV6-6 to TRBJ2-5; 9 nucleotides agree with TRBD2. The better agreement between TRBJ2-7 and the DNA end casts doubt on the J call. The CDR3 is made up of 15 amino acids. Germline V gene sequence: CDR1 MNHNY, CDR2 SVGAGI (reference sequence). CDR3 in amino acids: CASSPRLAENYEQYF. Here the CDR3 DNA reads TGTGCCAGCAGTCCAAGACTAGCGGAAAACTACGAGCAGTACTTC.

This clone is a singleton in its sample. The gene calls are TRBV7-3 and TRBJ2-1; D is unclear. This CDR3 region has 13 residues. Germline lookup yields CDR1 SGHTA and CDR2 FQGTGA. V dropped 4 bases and J dropped 7 bases, with 11 bases sitting between them. The CDR3 sequence is CASSSSGGNEQFF. CDR3 in DNA: TGTGCCAGCAGCTCCTCGGGTGGGAATGAGCAGTTCTTC.

V gene TRBV11-3 combines with J gene TRBJ2-7, with 9 bases lining up with TRBD2. This CDR3 comprises 12 residues. Germline loops: CDR1 SGHNT, CDR2 YENEEA. J was trimmed by 7 bases and V by 7 bases; bases with no gene match: 5. The DNA of the CDR3 is TGTGCCAGCAATAGCGGGAGCGGGGAGCAGTACTTC. This sequence encodes CASNSGSGEQYF.

V usage is TRBV6-1 and J usage is TRBJ2-7; TRBD2 matches 10 bases. The CDR3 runs to 20 residues. V shed 1 base and J 0 bases; nucleotides not matched to a gene: 15. The germline CDR1 and CDR2 sequences are MNHNS and SASEGT. CDR3 sequence (DNA): TGTGCCAGCAGTGAAGGGACTAGCGGTAACTTATGGATGAGCTCCTACGAGCAGTACTTC. This encodes CASSEGTSGNLWMSSYEQYF.

The chain has TRBV28 and TRBJ2-2; D unclear. In germline, CDR1 is MDHEN, CDR2 SYDVKM. This CDR3 comprises 15 residues. V was trimmed by 4 bases and J by 6 bases, leaving 15 bases between them. The DNA of the CDR3 is TGTGCCAGCAGTTCTGGTGCCAGATACGCCGGGGAGCTGTTTTTT. Translating gives CASSSGARYAGELFF.

The chain uses TRBV7-2 and TRBJ2-5; the D gene is possibly TRBD2 (5 bases). V was pared by 1 base and J by 7 bases, with 13 bases between. The CDR3 spans 14 residues. Germline lookup yields CDR1 SGHTA and CDR2 FQGNSA. CDR3 loop: CASSLVEARGTQYF. Here the CDR3 DNA reads TGTGCCAGCAGCTTAGTGGAAGCTCGGGGGACCCAGTACTTC.

The table lists this clone with a count of one. The gene calls are TRBV28 and TRBJ2-5; 8 nucleotides align to TRBD1. Germline V lookup: CDR1 MDHEN, CDR2 SYDVKM. The length of the CDR3 is 13 residues. V shed 5 bases, J shed 4 bases, and the junction held 3 bases outside the gene matches. CDR3 nucleotide sequence: TGTGCCAGCAGTCGCGACAGGGGAGAGACCCAGTACTTC. Translating gives CASSRDRGETQYF.

This clone was recorded a few times. This chain uses TRBV5-1 with TRBJ2-2; perhaps TRBD2 as D (6 bases). CDR1 is SGHRS and CDR2 is YFSETQ in the germline V gene. V was trimmed by 0 bases and J by 4 bases, leaving 10 bases between them. The CDR3 length is 15 residues. The CDR3 DNA reads as TGCGCCAGCAGCTTGGTGGGGGACTTCACCGGGGAGCTGTTTTTT. This sequence encodes CASSLVGDFTGELFF.

This chain links TRBV10-3 with TRBJ1-1; D may be TRBD1 (6 bases). CDR1 ENHRY and CDR2 SYGVKD come from the germline V gene. V lost 6 bases and J lost 3, with 14 bases in between. The CDR3 is 14 amino acids. CDR3 DNA sequence: TGTGCCATCAGCCGAACAGGGTTGGACACTGAAGCTTTCTTT. It yields the protein CAISRTGLDTEAFF.

This clone was seen a single time. The CDR3 DNA follows: TGTGCCAGCAGTGATGCTGAGGGTTGGGATACAGATACGCAGTATTTT. Residues: CASSDAEGWDTDTQYF. The rearrangement joins TRBV2 to TRBJ2-3, with a weak D call TRBD2 (5 bases). The CDR3 spans 16 residues. Between the trimmed V and J ends, which lost 3 bases and 3 bases, there was a span of 16 bases. Germline CDR1 SNHLY, CDR2 FYNNEI.

J is TRBJ1-1 and V is TRBV7-6; D is possibly TRBD1 (6 bases). Trimming removed 6 bases at V and 4 bases at J, with 15 bases between. CDR3 length: 14 amino acids. The germline V gene encodes CDR1 SGHVS and CDR2 FNYEAQ. In DNA form, the CDR3 reads TGTGCCAGCAGTCCTACGAGGGGGGGCACTGAAGCTTTCTTT. Its translation: CASSPTRGGTEAFF.

The chain carries TRBV27 and TRBJ1-2; possibly TRBD1 for D (5 bases). The CDR3 is 15 amino acids. V shed 5 bases and J shed 3 bases, with 16 bases lying between them. CDR1 and CDR2 from the germline V gene are MNHEY and SMNVEV (reference sequence). The chain's CDR3 is CASSPRSDKDYGYTF. In DNA, the CDR3 is TGTGCCAGCAGTCCTAGATCGGACAAGGACTATGGCTACACCTTC.

This clone showed up just a few times. This chain joins TRBV30 and TRBJ2-3, with TRBD1 identical over 8 bases. Germline lookup yields CDR1 GTSNPN and CDR2 SVGIG (reference sequence). The CDR3 is made up of 13 amino acids. Germline trimming cut 3 bases from V and 5 bases from J; bases unmatched to any gene: 4. CDR3 sequence: CAWSLTGGDTQYF. In DNA, the CDR3 is TGTGCCTGGAGCCTCACAGGGGGAGATACGCAGTATTTT.

The V gene is TRBV28, the J gene TRBJ2-5, with TRBD2 matching 12 bases. The trim removed 5 bases at V and 5 bases at J, leaving 9 bases unmatched. The CDR3 extends over 16 amino acids. Germline CDR1 MDHEN, CDR2 SYDVKM. CDR3 sequence: CASSGLAGHREETQYF. The DNA for the CDR3 is TGTGCCAGCAGTGGACTAGCGGGACACCGGGAGGAGACCCAGTACTTC.